A single sample gave rise to the 26 T cell receptor beta chains below, sequenced in a study of human T cells and chemical hapten exposure. Noted time point: healthy volunteer bleed at 2 weeks. Whole blood, unfractionated, served as the material for total RNA extraction. One entry per CDR3 protein, called by TCRdb with MiXCR from the RACE reads. The repertoire holds over 85,000 distinct CDR3 sequences, with roughly 8.5% as singletons. The sequenced sample consisted of whole blood. All receptors derive from a female donor in good health. Some clones in this sample may be carry-over from other donors' samples.

This clonotype has at least ten counts. The V gene is TRBV7-2, the J gene TRBJ2-4; D may be TRBD2 (6 bases). The germline CDR1 and CDR2 sequences are SGHTA and FQGNSA. The CDR3 totals 15 residues. V was trimmed by 1 base and J by 8 bases, leaving 15 bases between them. The CDR3 here is CASSLDPGVIDIQYF. For the CDR3, the DNA is TGTGCCAGCAGCTTAGATCCGGGAGTAATTGACATTCAGTACTTC. Variable domain in full (rest from reference TRBV7-2 and TRBJ2-4): GAGVSQSPSNKVTEKGKDVELRCDPISGHTALYWYRQSLGQGLEFLIYFQGNSAPDKSGLPSDRFSAERTGGSVSTLTIQRTQQEDSAVYLCASSLDPGVIDIQYFGAGTRLSVL.

The table lists this clonotype with a few counts. This chain uses TRBV7-9 with TRBJ2-1; D uncertain. Germline assignment: CDR1 SEHNR and CDR2 FQNEAQ (reference sequence). CDR3 size: 11 residues. V lost 3 bases, J lost 10 bases, and 7 bases lay in between. CDR3 in amino acids: CASSLGREQFF. DNA for the CDR3: TGTGCCAGCAGCTTGGGCAGGGAGCAGTTCTTC.

This clonotype has only a few counts. The chain is built from TRBV7-9 and TRBJ2-1; D gene uncertain. Trimming cost V 5 bases and J 6 bases, with 8 bases left between them. Germline CDR1 is SEHNR and CDR2 is FQNEAQ (reference sequence). There are 12 residues in the CDR3. The chain's CDR3 is CASSSNPNEQFF. The CDR3 DNA sequence: TGTGCCAGCAGCAGTAACCCCAATGAGCAGTTCTTC.

Concerning this clonotype: Germline is not matched at one junction end, which may reflect a read error. The V and J genes are TRBV23-1 and TRBJ2-3; no clear D gene. TRBV23-1 is classed as an ORF, of uncertain function. This CDR3 has 14 amino acids. Here the CDR3 reads CASSQEQFTDTQCF. Here the CDR3 DNA reads TGCGCCAGCAGTCAAGAACAGTTCACAGATACGCAGTGTTTT.

This clonotype was counted ten times or more. The chain is built from TRBV29-1 and TRBJ2-3, with TRBD2 identical over 11 bases. With V trimmed by 5 bases and J by 5 bases, 6 bases remained unmatched. Germline values: CDR1 SQVTM, CDR2 ANQGSEA. The CDR3 has 14 residues. As DNA, the CDR3 is TGCAGCGTTCCACTAGCGGGAGCCGTAGATACGCAGTATTTT. This translates into CSVPLAGAVDTQYF.

This clonotype was seen a few times. This rearrangement joins TRBV6-2 or TRBV6-3 to TRBJ2-5, with D hard to call. Germline values: CDR1 MNHEY, CDR2 SVGEGT. Trimming removed 0 bases from V and 4 bases from J, with 12 bases in between. The CDR3 runs 15 residues. CDR3 nucleotides: TGTGCCAGCAGTTACTCGAGTAAAGGGTCAGAGACCCAGTACTTC. Residues: CASSYSSKGSETQYF.

The chain joins TRBV7-9 to TRBJ1-6; 9 positions match TRBD1. This CDR3 is built from 18 residues. V shed 3 bases and J 5 bases; nucleotides not matched to a gene: 11. Germline CDR1 reads SEHNR; CDR2 reads FQNEAQ (reference sequence). The CDR3 sequence: CASSFYSFRDRDNSPLHF. The DNA for the CDR3 is TGTGCCAGCAGCTTTTATAGCTTTCGGGACAGGGATAATTCACCCCTCCACTTT.

V gene TRBV29-1 combines with J gene TRBJ2-2; D gene uncertain. V was shortened by 4 bases and J by 1 base, with 7 bases between the two germline ends. Germline assignment: CDR1 SQVTM and CDR2 ANQGSEA. The CDR3 spans 13 residues. The CDR3 spells CSVATVNTGELFF. CDR3 nucleotides: TGCAGCGTTGCCACGGTGAACACCGGGGAGCTGTTTTTT.

V and J are TRBV5-1 and TRBJ2-2; 8 bases match TRBD2. V was clipped by 0 bases and J by 2 bases; unmatched bases: 3. CDR1 and CDR2 (germline): SGHRS, YFSETQ. CDR3 length: 16 amino acids. The CDR3 DNA reads as TGCGCCAGCAGCTTGGCGGGGGGGTCCAACACCGGGGAGCTGTTTTTT. It is translated as CASSLAGGSNTGELFF.

CDR3 region: CASYQAGEKLFF. For the CDR3, the DNA is TGTGCCAGCTACCAGGCAGGCGAAAAACTGTTTTTT. The V call is TRBV2, the J call TRBJ1-4; D remains ambiguous. Trimming stripped 8 bases from V and 8 bases from J, with 12 bases between. Per germline, CDR1 SNHLY and CDR2 FYNNEI. CDR3 length equals 12 residues.

The table lists this clonotype with a few counts. The chain is built from TRBV20-1 and TRBJ2-7; TRBD1 is a possible D gene (5 bases). The germline CDR1 and CDR2 sequences are DFQATT and SNEGSKA (reference sequence). V lost 7 bases to trimming and J lost 2 bases, with 24 bases between them. The CDR3 totals 16 residues. The CDR3 spells CSVPPLYGPGTYEQYF. The CDR3 DNA sequence: TGCAGTGTTCCCCCCCTATACGGGCCAGGGACCTACGAGCAGTACTTC.

The chain recombines TRBV7-9 with TRBJ2-7; D is uncertain. The germline gives CDR1 SEHNR, CDR2 FQNEAQ (reference sequence). V dropped 1 base and J dropped 2 bases, with 9 bases sitting between them. This CDR3 contains 14 residues. The CDR3 loop reads CASSLEGTTYEQYF. CDR3 DNA sequence: TGTGCCAGCAGCTTAGAGGGCACAACCTACGAGCAGTACTTC.

About this clonotype: The junction differs from germline at one of its ends, possibly a read error. The rearrangement uses TRBV28 and TRBJ2-2; 10 bases match TRBD2. Germline V CDR1 and CDR2: MDHEN, SYDVKM. The CDR3 spans 16 residues. This chain's CDR3 is CASSLWTSGNTGELFF. CDR3 DNA sequence: TGTGCCAGCAGTCTATGGACTAGCGGGAACACCGGGGAGCTGTTTTTT.

To note about this clonotype: One end of the junction varies from germline; a read error may be responsible. This CDR3 is CTSSGGQLDEQFF. The CDR3 nucleotides are TGCACCAGCAGCGGGGGACAGTTGGATGAGCAGTTCTTC. The chain combines TRBV5-1 with TRBJ2-1; possible D gene TRBD2, 8 bases. Germline CDR1 is SGHRS and CDR2 is YFSETQ. This CDR3 region has 13 residues.

This clonotype was seen many times. The chain employs TRBV5-1 and TRBJ2-2; tentative D call: TRBD2 (5 bases). CDR3 size: 16 residues. Germline-derived CDR1 and CDR2 are SGHRS and YFSETQ. The germline V and J ends were trimmed by 1 base and 3 bases, with 13 bases remaining between them. The CDR3 region is CASSLSRDVDTGELFF. The CDR3 nucleotides are TGCGCCAGCAGCTTGTCACGGGATGTAGACACCGGGGAGCTGTTTTTT.

The chain uses TRBV10-3 and TRBJ1-5; tentatively, D is TRBD1 (6 bases). Germline V gene lookup returns CDR1 ENHRY and CDR2 SYGVKD. The CDR3 sequence is 13 residues long. Trimming removed 6 bases at V and 1 base at J, with 7 bases between. CDR3 coding DNA: TGTGCCATCAGAGGACAGAGCAATCAGCCCCAGCATTTT. It translates to CAIRGQSNQPQHF.

This clonotype appeared a few times. This sequence joins TRBV29-1 and TRBJ2-5; D possibly corresponds to TRBD1 (5 bases). The CDR3 spans 12 residues. The V gene lost 6 bases and the J gene lost 5 bases, with 13 bases spanning the gap. CDR1 and CDR2 (germline): SQVTM, ANQGSEA. CDR3 protein: CSVGPVGETQYF. Here the CDR3 DNA reads TGCAGCGTGGGGCCGGTCGGGGAGACCCAGTACTTC.

The chain employs TRBV29-1 and TRBJ2-7; the D gene is possibly TRBD2 (5 bases). Trimming shortened V by 3 bases and J by 6 bases, and 15 bases separated the two germline ends. Germline V gives CDR1 SQVTM, CDR2 ANQGSEA. This CDR3 is built from 13 residues. CDR3 amino acids: CSVEGVAAFEQYF. Here the CDR3 DNA reads TGCAGCGTTGAGGGAGTAGCCGCATTCGAGCAGTACTTC.

The V call is TRBV6-6, the J call TRBJ1-4, with a tentative D call TRBD1 (5 bases). Trimming took 2 bases from V and 8 from J, leaving 15 bases between them. This CDR3 has 15 amino acids. Germline V lookup: CDR1 MNHNY, CDR2 SVGAGI (reference sequence). CDR3 nucleotides: TGTGCCAGCAGTTACAGTGACAGTTTGGTAGAAAAACTGTTTTTT. Its translation: CASSYSDSLVEKLFF.

CDR3 nucleotides: TGCAGCGTTCAAGGGGGAGCCTCCTACGAGCAGTACTTC. Translated, it gives CSVQGGASYEQYF. This chain links TRBV29-1 with TRBJ2-7; possibly TRBD1 for D (6 bases). Looked up from germline, CDR1 is SQVTM and CDR2 is ANQGSEA. The CDR3 runs to 13 residues. V shed 5 bases and J shed 0 bases, with 11 bases lying between them.

This clonotype has a handful of counts. This chain uses TRBV18 with TRBJ2-5; D might be TRBD1 (6 bases). This CDR3 spans 15 amino acids. CDR1 and CDR2 (germline): KGHSH, LQKENI. With 0 bases removed from V and 1 base from J, the gap between germline ends came to 9 bases. CDR3 DNA: TGTGCCAGCTCACCACCACAGGGATTCCAAGAGACCCAGTACTTC. The encoded protein is CASSPPQGFQETQYF.

The gene calls are TRBV28 and TRBJ2-7; no definite D call. Trimming pared 5 bases from V and 4 bases from J, leaving 12 bases between. This CDR3 is 13 amino acids long. In germline, CDR1 is MDHEN, CDR2 SYDVKM. This CDR3 is CASSIGTFYEQYF. The DNA of the CDR3 is TGTGCCAGCAGTATCGGTACTTTTTACGAGCAGTACTTC.

The chain carries TRBV2 and TRBJ2-1, with 15 bases matching TRBD2. The CDR3 contains 18 residues. Germline V gene sequence: CDR1 SNHLY, CDR2 FYNNEI. Losses at the gene ends were 4 bases for V and 5 bases for J; bases not matched to a gene: 9. The CDR3 loop is CASSADRRTSGRDNEQFF. CDR3 DNA sequence: TGTGCCAGCAGTGCCGACAGGCGGACTAGCGGGAGGGACAATGAGCAGTTCTTC.

This clonotype was seen ten or more times. The CDR3 nucleotides read TGTGCCAGCAGCCAGACTAGCGGCACAGATACGCAGTATTTT. Translating it yields CASSQTSGTDTQYF. The chain joins TRBV7-6 to TRBJ2-3; 8 bases fit TRBD2. V gave up 5 bases and J gave up 1 base; unmatched junction bases: 2. In germline, CDR1 is SGHVS, CDR2 FNYEAQ. The CDR3 length is 14 residues.

In nucleotides, the CDR3 is TGCAGTGCTCCCATACAGGGGCGGTACGAGCAGTACTTC. Protein sequence: CSAPIQGRYEQYF. The rearrangement joins TRBV20-1 to TRBJ2-7; 7 nucleotides line up with TRBD1. Germline V gene lookup returns CDR1 DFQATT and CDR2 SNEGSKA (reference sequence). V shed 5 bases and J 4 bases; nucleotides not matched to a gene: 8. CDR3 length equals 13 residues.

CDR3 in DNA: TGTGCCAGCAGCCAAGTAGGGACAGGGTCGACCGGGGAGCTGTTTTTT. Protein sequence: CASSQVGTGSTGELFF. The rearrangement uses TRBV3-1 and TRBJ2-2; TRBD1 matches at 9 bases. The CDR3 covers 16 residues. The germline gives CDR1 LGHDT, CDR2 YNNKEL (reference sequence). Unmatched junction bases numbered 5, after V lost 1 base and J lost 5 bases.